These 13 T cell receptor beta chains came from one sample sequenced in a study of siplizumab effects on memory and regulatory T cells. The protocol was immunoSEQ multiplex PCR, while the TCRdb copy is restricted to in-frame clones and leaves out a portion. The sample lists around 100,000 clones; about 90% were seen once. Sequences were obtained from CD4+ T cells sorted from blood. The receptors stem from a human donor in good health.

The chain is built from TRBV19 and TRBJ2-7; TRBD1 aligns across 7 bases. The length of the CDR3 is 13 residues. Looked up from germline, CDR1 is LNHDA and CDR2 is SQIVND (reference sequence). Trimming at V came to 3 bases and at J to 8 bases, leaving 7 bases not matched to a gene. CDR3 sequence (DNA): TGTGCCAGTAGTATGGGGACAGAAGCTAAGCAGTACTTC. This sequence encodes CASSMGTEAKQYF.

This chain uses TRBV10-1 with TRBJ1-4, with TRBD1 matching 8 bases. Germline values: CDR1 WNHNN, CDR2 SYGVQD (reference sequence). The CDR3 covers 17 residues. J was trimmed by 0 bases and V by 5 bases; bases with no gene match: 8. The CDR3 region has the DNA TGCGCCAGCAGTTCTACAGGGGGGTTTGCAACTAATGAAAAACTGTTTTTT. This codes for CASSSTGGFATNEKLFF.

The chain joins TRBV6-5 to TRBJ1-3; no firm D call. V was clipped by 5 bases and J by 4 bases, with 15 bases between them. The CDR3 is 15 residues long. Germline V lookup: CDR1 MNHEY, CDR2 SVGAGI. Here the CDR3 reads CASSKVPAKGNTIYF. The CDR3 nucleotides are TGTGCCAGCAGTAAGGTCCCCGCAAAGGGAAACACCATATATTTT.

The chain combines TRBV28 with TRBJ2-7, with 7 bases fitting TRBD2. Germline V gives CDR1 MDHEN, CDR2 SYDVKM. Losses at the gene ends were 3 bases for V and 3 bases for J; bases not matched to a gene: 8. The CDR3 extends over 15 amino acids. CDR3 DNA sequence: TGTGCCAGCAGTTTTGGGGGGGGATTAAACTACGAGCAGTACTTC. Its protein product is CASSFGGGLNYEQYF.

The V call is TRBV11-1, the J call TRBJ2-2, with a weak D call TRBD1 (5 bases). Trimming removed 7 bases from V and 2 bases from J, with 8 bases in between. Germline CDR1 and CDR2: SGHAT and FQDESV (reference sequence). The CDR3 has 13 residues. CDR3 sequence reads: CASKDTNTGELFF. CDR3 DNA: TGTGCCAGCAAGGACACTAACACCGGGGAGCTGTTTTTT.

V gene TRBV30 combines with J gene TRBJ1-6; D not certain. The germline gives CDR1 GTSNPN, CDR2 SVGIG (reference sequence). The ends were cut back, 0 bases at V and 4 bases at J, with 4 bases in the middle. CDR3 size: 13 residues. The DNA for the CDR3 is TGTGCCTGGAGTGTATCTTATAATTCACCCCTCCACTTT. Its translation: CAWSVSYNSPLHF.

The genes are TRBV4-1 and TRBJ2-7; D unresolved. This CDR3 is 17 amino acids long. CDR1 is MGHRA, CDR2 YSYEKL, per germline. The V gene lost 0 bases and the J gene lost 0 bases, with 15 bases spanning the gap. The CDR3 DNA is TGCGCCAGCAGCCAAGAAGTGGCACCCCTAAGCTCCTACGAGCAGTACTTC. This sequence encodes CASSQEVAPLSSYEQYF.

V usage is TRBV6-1 and J usage is TRBJ2-5; 9 nucleotides agree with TRBD2. After removal of 1 base from V and 2 bases from J, the junction contained 8 bases not matched to a gene. The germline gives CDR1 MNHNS, CDR2 SASEGT. CDR3 length equals 17 residues. CDR3 amino acids: CASSEEWRAGGQETQYF. CDR3 DNA: TGTGCCAGCAGTGAAGAGTGGCGAGCGGGGGGTCAAGAGACCCAGTACTTC.

The V and J genes are TRBV11-1 and TRBJ2-1, with a possible D match to TRBD1 (6 bases). Germline V CDR1 and CDR2: SGHAT, FQDESV (reference sequence). The CDR3 runs 13 residues. V dropped 2 bases and J dropped 9 bases, with 11 bases sitting between them. In nucleotides, the CDR3 is TGTGCCAGCAGCTTACAACAGGGAACTGAGCAGTTCTTC. Its translation: CASSLQQGTEQFF.

The chain combines TRBV6-6 with TRBJ1-3; weak D call: TRBD1 (5 bases). CDR3 length: 14 amino acids. Germline CDR1 MNHNY, CDR2 SVGAGI (reference sequence). Trimming pared 6 bases from V and 0 bases from J, leaving 9 bases between. The CDR3 spells CASRGDSSGNTIYF. The CDR3 nucleotides read TGTGCCAGCAGAGGGGACTCCTCTGGAAACACCATATATTTT.

V is TRBV6-1 and J is TRBJ1-1; 9 bases map to TRBD1. There are 13 residues in the CDR3. Trimming removed 5 bases from V and 11 bases from J; junction bases left unmatched: 9. Germline values: CDR1 MNHNS, CDR2 SASEGT. CDR3 region: CASSIGQGTFAFF. In DNA form, the CDR3 reads TGTGCCAGCAGTATCGGACAGGGGACCTTCGCTTTCTTT.

This clone was picked up a small number of times. The rearrangement joins TRBV4-1 to TRBJ1-6, with unresolved D. V lost 4 bases and J lost 0, with 13 bases in between. The CDR3 sequence is 17 residues long. Germline CDR1 is MGHRA and CDR2 is YSYEKL. Here the CDR3 DNA reads TGCGCCAGCAGCCCTGAGGCTTCCAGCTCCTATAATTCACCCCTCCACTTT. Protein product: CASSPEASSSYNSPLHF.

The chain employs TRBV6-6 and TRBJ1-3; 9 bases match TRBD1. This CDR3 is 14 amino acids long. V shed 6 bases and J 4 bases; nucleotides not matched to a gene: 4. Germline values: CDR1 MNHNY, CDR2 SVGAGI (reference sequence). CDR3 amino acids: CASSTGGSGNTIYF. The CDR3 bases are TGTGCCAGCAGCACAGGGGGCTCAGGAAACACCATATATTTT.